These 21 T cell receptor beta chains share one sample of origin, sequenced in a study of tumor-infiltrating lymphocytes in primary liver carcinoma. Starting from 450 to 500 ng of total RNA, TCR beta cDNA was produced with a primer in the constant region. Slightly modified ARM-PCR, run as three nested multiplex PCR rounds, produced the TCR beta libraries. In the first two PCR rounds, TRBV1-TRBV30 forward primers were paired with a C-beta reverse primer, and each round lasted roughly 9 cycles. TCRdb passed the multiplex PCR reads through MiXCR, listing each CDR3 protein once. The sample has about 33,000 distinct CDR3 sequences; less than 80% are singletons. The tissue used was unsorted bulk material of about 20-33 mg. RNA and DNA were co-extracted from it with the AllPrep DNA/RNA mini kit. Sequenced material: liver tumor tissue from sampling region 5. Subset described: tumor region T5, tumor centre. These receptors were collected from a man aged 35 to 55 with primary liver carcinoma and hepatitis B virus infection.

On this clonotype: An end of the junction does not agree with germline; a read error may underlie this. The CDR3 here is CASNLELLAGTNEQFF. The CDR3 DNA reads TGTGCCAGCAACTTAGAGCTACTAGCGGGAACGAATGAGCAGTTCTTC. This chain links TRBV11-2 with TRBJ2-1; 10 nucleotides line up with TRBD2. CDR1 is SGHAT and CDR2 is FQNNGV in the germline V gene. This CDR3 is 16 amino acids long.

V and J are TRBV4-2 and TRBJ2-7; D may match TRBD1 or TRBD2 (5 bases each). Germline V gives CDR1 LGHNA, CDR2 YNFKEQ. Trimming stripped 3 bases from V and 8 bases from J, with 20 bases between. This CDR3 is 15 amino acids long. This chain's CDR3 is CASSQYLGTANKQYF. CDR3 nucleotide sequence: TGTGCCAGCAGCCAGTACCTCGGGACGGCTAATAAGCAGTACTTC.

A remark on this clonotype: An end of the junction does not agree with germline; a read error may underlie this. The chain joins TRBV4-3 to TRBJ2-7, with D unresolved. CDR1 LGHNA and CDR2 YSLEER come from the germline V gene. This CDR3 is built from 14 residues. The CDR3 reads CASSQESYTYEQYF. The CDR3, as DNA: TGCGCCAGCAGCCAAGAAAGCTACACCTACGAGCAGTATTTC.

Notes on this clonotype: At one boundary the junction diverges from the germline segment, which might be a read error. This chain joins TRBV2 and TRBJ2-7; possible D gene TRBD1, 6 bases. Per germline, CDR1 SNHLY and CDR2 FYNNEI. The CDR3 spans 15 residues. The CDR3 here is CASSVNRAVSCEHYF. The CDR3 nucleotides are TGTGCCAGCAGTGTGAACAGGGCGGTCTCCTGCGAGCACTACTTC.

With respect to this clonotype: At one end, the junction sequence differs from germline, possibly due to a read error. The chain carries TRBV11-2 and TRBJ2-7; D is perhaps TRBD2 (6 bases). The CDR3 extends over 15 amino acids. Germline V gives CDR1 SGHAT, CDR2 FQNNGV. CDR3 DNA: TGTGCCAACAGCCTCGGCGGGACTCTACAGTACGAGCAGTACTTC. It is translated as CANSLGGTLQYEQYF.

This clonotype was detected only once. With a much larger clone just one base away, this may be a read error. The chain joins TRBV5-1 to TRBJ1-4; no clear D gene. Germline V gives CDR1 SGHRS, CDR2 YFSETQ. This CDR3 contains 15 residues. In DNA, the CDR3 is TGCGCCAGCAACACATCGGGAGCAACTAATGAAAAACTGGTTTTT. This gives the protein CASNTSGATNEKLVF.

Worth noting for this clonotype: One end of the junction is discordant with germline, which a read error may explain. This chain links TRBV6-1 with TRBJ2-4; either TRBD1 or TRBD2 may supply D (5 bases each). Germline V gives CDR1 MNHNS, CDR2 SASEGT. The CDR3 loop spans 12 amino acids. CDR3 sequence reads: CVSNWDGGSQYF. CDR3 DNA sequence: TGTGTCAGCAATTGGGACGGCGGTTCACAGTACTTC.

In this sample, this clonotype turned up once. The CDR3 does not end in the conserved phenylalanine or tryptophan, so this is likely a read error. The V gene is TRBV29-1, the J gene TRBJ1-1, with D tentatively TRBD1 (5 bases). This CDR3 has 13 residues. Germline lookup yields CDR1 SQVTM and CDR2 ANQGSEA. The CDR3 DNA reads TGCAACGTTGAAGGGGCTGGGAACACTGAAGCTTTCTTA. Translation: CNVEGAGNTEAFL.

On this clonotype itself: The conserved final phenylalanine or tryptophan is absent from the CDR3, which likely points to a read error. This sequence joins TRBV5-4 and TRBJ2-2, with D maybe TRBD1 (6 bases). Germline lookup yields CDR1 SGHNT and CDR2 YYREEE (reference sequence). Trimming removed 4 bases from V and 5 bases from J, with 15 bases in between. The CDR3 spans 15 residues. The CDR3 region has the DNA TGTGCCAGCAGCCTACAGGGCCTGGGGACCGGGGAGCTGTTTTCT. Translated: CASSLQGLGTGELFS.

Comment on this clonotype: Lacking the conserved final phenylalanine or tryptophan, this CDR3 likely reflects a read error. This rearrangement joins TRBV6-6 to TRBJ2-7; no clear D gene. V was pared by 0 bases and J by 7 bases, with 16 bases between. The CDR3 covers 15 residues. The germline CDR1 and CDR2 sequences are MNHNY and SVGAGI (reference sequence). The CDR3 sequence: CASSYSSRWGSEQYI. CDR3 sequence (DNA): TGTGCCAGCAGTTACTCGAGTCGCTGGGGTAGTGAGCAGTACATC.

The chain carries TRBV5-4 and TRBJ1-2, with TRBD1 as a possible D gene (6 bases). CDR1 and CDR2 from the germline V gene are SGHNT and YYREEE (reference sequence). V lost 4 bases and J lost 5, with 15 bases in between. This CDR3 region has 14 residues. This CDR3 reads CASSVSAGVYGYTF. Here the CDR3 DNA reads TGTGCCAGCAGCGTGTCGGCAGGGGTATATGGCTACACCTTC.

Of note for this clonotype: One end of the junction is discordant with germline, which a read error may explain. The chain is built from TRBV11-2 and TRBJ2-2, with 7 bases that match TRBD2. The V gene's germline CDR1 is SGHAT and CDR2 FQNNGV. This CDR3 is built from 15 residues. The CDR3 is CASSPTREVIGELFF. The CDR3 DNA reads TGTGCGAGCAGTCCCACTCGGGAGGTAATCGGGGAGCTGTTTTTT.

Comment on this clonotype: The junction departs from the called germline gene at one end, perhaps through a read error. The gene calls are TRBV5-1 and TRBJ2-2; D may correspond to TRBD1 or TRBD2 (5 bases each). The germline V gene encodes CDR1 SGHRS and CDR2 YFSETQ. This CDR3 has 14 residues. CDR3 residues: CASSVRLDTGVLFF. In DNA, the CDR3 is TGCGCCAGCAGCGTCCGACTGGACACCGGGGTGCTGTTTTTT.

The genes are TRBV2 and TRBJ2-4, with a weak D call TRBD1 (5 bases). From germline, CDR1 is SNHLY and CDR2 FYNNEI. Trimming left V 7 bases short and J 2 bases short, with 24 bases between. This CDR3 has 18 amino acids. CDR3 sequence (DNA): TGTGCCAGCAATGTAGGTCAGGGTGCCATTCCGCCCAAAAACATTCAGTACTTC. Translating gives CASNVGQGAIPPKNIQYF.

Comment on this clonotype: At one end the junction does not follow the germline gene, possibly because of a read error. The chain joins TRBV7-9 to TRBJ2-1, with 9 bases that match TRBD2. The CDR3 runs 17 residues. Germline CDR1 SEHNR, CDR2 FQNEAQ (reference sequence). The DNA for the CDR3 is TGTGCCAGTCTAGCGGGACGGTCTTTCGGCCTTCAGGATGAGCAGTTTTTC. It encodes CASLAGRSFGLQDEQFF.

In regard to this clonotype: The junction shows a germline mismatch at one end, possibly a read error. The CDR3 reads CASSLGSGDRDYNEQFF. CDR3 DNA sequence: TGCGCCAGCAGCTTAGGTTCGGGTGACAGGGACTACAATGAGCAGTTCTTC. J is TRBJ2-1 and V is TRBV11-2, with 7 bases lining up with TRBD1. Germline V CDR1 and CDR2: SGHAT, FQNNGV. The CDR3 has 17 amino acids.

The chain joins TRBV12-3 or TRBV12-4 to TRBJ2-3; 14 bases are shared with TRBD2. The CDR3 sequence is 16 residues long. Losses at the gene ends were 10 bases for V and 11 bases for J; bases not matched to a gene: 17. Here the CDR3 reads CANCLQGTSGSVGQYF. CDR3 DNA: TGTGCCAACTGTCTACAAGGGACTAGCGGGAGCGTCGGGCAGTATTTT.

Regarding this clonotype: One junction end does not reproduce the germline sequence, and a read error may be involved. The chain links TRBV11-2 to TRBJ2-7, with a possible D match to TRBD1 (6 bases). Germline values: CDR1 SGHAT, CDR2 FQNNGV. The length of the CDR3 is 15 residues. The CDR3 coding sequence is TGCGCCAGCAGCCAAGGGACATGGAGAACCTACGAGCAATACTTC. Translating gives CASSQGTWRTYEQYF.

On this clonotype itself: At one end, the junction sequence differs from germline, possibly due to a read error. The DNA for the CDR3 is TGTGCCGGCAGCTTAGATCTGTGGTCTAGGGGGAGAGGAGAGACCCAGTACTTC. Amino acids: CAGSLDLWSRGRGETQYF. The V and J genes are TRBV11-2 and TRBJ2-5; the D gene is possibly TRBD1 (6 bases). The V gene's germline CDR1 is SGHAT and CDR2 FQNNGV. There are 18 residues in the CDR3.

As for this clonotype: An end of the junction differs from the germline gene, which may be a read error. The V call is TRBV11-2, the J call TRBJ2-7, with 9 bases aligning to TRBD1. CDR3 length: 16 residues. Looked up from germline, CDR1 is SGHAT and CDR2 is FQNNGV. The CDR3: CASNFIQGAIHNEQYF. Written as DNA, the CDR3 is TGTGCCAGCAACTTCATACAGGGGGCCATACATAATGAGCAGTACTTT.

This clonotype was counted a single time. The V call is TRBV11-1, the J call TRBJ2-1; 8 bases map to TRBD2. CDR1 and CDR2 from the germline V gene are SGHAT and FQDESV (reference sequence). Trimming at V came to 5 bases and at J to 12 bases, leaving 12 bases not matched to a gene. The CDR3 spans 14 residues. CDR3 sequence (DNA): TGTGCCAGCAGCGTAGGTGCCAGCGGGAGTTGGCAGTTCTTC. The encoded protein is CASSVGASGSWQFF.